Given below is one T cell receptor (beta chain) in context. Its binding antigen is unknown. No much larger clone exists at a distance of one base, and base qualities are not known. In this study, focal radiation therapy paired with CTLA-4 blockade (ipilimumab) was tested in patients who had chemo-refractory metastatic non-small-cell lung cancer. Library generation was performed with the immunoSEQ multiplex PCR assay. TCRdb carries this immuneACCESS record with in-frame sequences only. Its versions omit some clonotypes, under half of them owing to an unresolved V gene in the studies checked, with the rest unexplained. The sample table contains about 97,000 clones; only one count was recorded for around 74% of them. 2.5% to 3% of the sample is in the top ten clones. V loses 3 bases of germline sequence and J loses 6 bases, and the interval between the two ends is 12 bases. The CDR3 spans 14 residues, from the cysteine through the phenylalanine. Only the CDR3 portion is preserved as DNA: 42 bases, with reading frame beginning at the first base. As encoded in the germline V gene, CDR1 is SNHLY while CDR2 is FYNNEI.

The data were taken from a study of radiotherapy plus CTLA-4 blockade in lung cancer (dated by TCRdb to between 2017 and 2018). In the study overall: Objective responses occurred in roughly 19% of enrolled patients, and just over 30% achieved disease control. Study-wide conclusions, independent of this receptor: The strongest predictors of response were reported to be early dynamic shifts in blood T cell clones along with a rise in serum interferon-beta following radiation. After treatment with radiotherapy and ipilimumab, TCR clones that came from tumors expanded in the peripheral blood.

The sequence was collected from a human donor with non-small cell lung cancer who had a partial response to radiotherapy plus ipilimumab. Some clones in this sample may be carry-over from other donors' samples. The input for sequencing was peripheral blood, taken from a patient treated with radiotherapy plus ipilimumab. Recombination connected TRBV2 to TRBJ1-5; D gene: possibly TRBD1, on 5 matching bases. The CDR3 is CASSDGGAGQPQHF. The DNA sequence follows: TGTGCCAGCAGTGACGGAGGGGCAGGTCAGCCCCAGCATTTT.